The clone carrying this TCR beta chain appeared a few times. Its cognate antigen is unknown. CDR1 is ENHRY, CDR2 SYGVKD, per germline. Trimming cost V 11 bases and J 1 base, with 20 bases left between them. The CDR3 has 15 residues. The source of the sample is a study of blood T cells in healthy people across ages. Study background: Roughly one uniquely barcoded beta molecule per two T cells was captured.

Study conclusions and caveats: PBMC samples, being unsorted, prevented any conclusive comparison of naive and antigen-experienced cells.

Each sample yielded at least 5.5 micrograms of PBMC total RNA. The authors ran a second PCR of roughly 6 to 12 cycles using a sample-barcoded 5' primer and a J-beta primer mix. Using its own MiXCR run on the 5' RACE reads, TCRdb lists one record per CDR3 protein. The top ten hold 10% to 15% of the sample, which has about 1.1 million distinct CDR3 sequences, around two fifths seen once. This rearrangement joins TRBV10-3 to TRBJ1-1; D might be TRBD1 (5 bases). This TCR derives from a man in his late teens or twenties in good health. Input material: blood. The CDR3 sequence: CASGLLGLTNTEAFF. For the CDR3, the DNA is TGTGCCTCCGGTCTCTTGGGACTGACGAACACTGAAGCTTTCTTT.